This TCR beta chain came from a study of T-cell reconstitution after alpha-beta-depleted transplantation in children. There are many counts of this clonotype. This CDR3 has 14 residues. Germline-derived CDR1 and CDR2 are DFQATT and SNEGSKA (reference sequence). V lost 3 bases and J 0 bases, leaving 12 bases between the germline ends. A library of TCRbeta sequences, prepared with unique molecular identifiers, was generated. TCRdb reprocessed the PCR reads via MiXCR and lists one record per CDR3 protein. The sample includes over 550,000 distinct CDR3 sequences, roughly a tenth of them seen just once. This clonotype originated in a human donor who donated a stem cell graft to a child with acute myeloid leukemia. Sequencing was performed on PBMCs from the stem cell graft donor, taken from the stem cell graft. The chain carries TRBV20-1 and TRBJ2-7; the D gene is possibly TRBD2 (6 bases). CDR3 sequence: CSARERAGSYEQYF. In DNA form, the CDR3 reads TGCAGTGCTAGGGAGCGGGCCGGCTCCTACGAGCAGTACTTC.